This T cell receptor (beta chain) was retrieved from a study of T cell repertoires in cytomegalovirus infection. Study overall: Shared public TCR beta signatures pointed to both CMV infection and a matching HLA type.

The V segment lost 3 bases and the J segment 5 bases; nucleotides outside the gene matches: 1. Germline-derived CDR1 and CDR2 are LNHDA and SQIVND (reference sequence). CDR3 length: 13 residues. This clonotype was detected a few times. Its antigen remains unidentified. Each CDR3 protein gets one entry after TCRdb re-called the reads with MiXCR. The profile shows about a million distinct CDR3 sequences, approximately 31% of them singletons. The chain couples TRBV19 to TRBJ2-7; 10 bases match TRBD1. This receptor was obtained from a human donor in good health (CMV status not recorded). Some clones in this sample may be carry-over from other donors' samples. The material sequenced was cultured CD8+ T cells from PBMCs, taken from culture after CMV antigen stimulation. The CDR3 protein is CASSMTGGHEQYV. In DNA form, the CDR3 reads TGTGCCAGTAGTATGACAGGGGGCCACGAGCAGTACGTC.